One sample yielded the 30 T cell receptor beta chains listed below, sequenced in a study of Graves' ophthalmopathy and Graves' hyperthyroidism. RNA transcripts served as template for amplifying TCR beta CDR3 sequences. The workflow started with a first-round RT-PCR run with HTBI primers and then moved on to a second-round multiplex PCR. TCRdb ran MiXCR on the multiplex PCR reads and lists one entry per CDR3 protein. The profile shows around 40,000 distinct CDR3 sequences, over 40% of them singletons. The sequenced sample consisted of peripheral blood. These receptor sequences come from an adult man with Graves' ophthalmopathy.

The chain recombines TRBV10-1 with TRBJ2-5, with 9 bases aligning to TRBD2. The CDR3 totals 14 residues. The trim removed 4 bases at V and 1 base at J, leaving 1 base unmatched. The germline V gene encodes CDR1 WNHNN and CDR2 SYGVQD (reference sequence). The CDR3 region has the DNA TGCGCCAGCAGTGCTAGCGGGGCCCAAGAGACCCAGTACTTC. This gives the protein CASSASGAQETQYF.

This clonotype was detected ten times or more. The CDR3 region is CASSLDRIGGELFF. The CDR3 nucleotides are TGTGCCAGCAGCTTAGACAGAATTGGCGGGGAGCTGTTTTTT. This chain uses TRBV7-2 with TRBJ2-2; no clear D. The CDR3 has 14 amino acids. V was cut by 1 base and J by 7 bases, with 10 bases left in between. CDR1 and CDR2 (germline): SGHTA, FQGNSA.

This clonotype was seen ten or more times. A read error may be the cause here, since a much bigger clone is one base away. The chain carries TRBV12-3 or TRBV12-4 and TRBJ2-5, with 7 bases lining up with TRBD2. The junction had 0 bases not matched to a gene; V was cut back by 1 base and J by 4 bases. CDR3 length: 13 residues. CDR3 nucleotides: TGTGCCAGCAGTTTAGGGGGGGGAGAGACCCAGTACTTC. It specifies CASSLGGGETQYF.

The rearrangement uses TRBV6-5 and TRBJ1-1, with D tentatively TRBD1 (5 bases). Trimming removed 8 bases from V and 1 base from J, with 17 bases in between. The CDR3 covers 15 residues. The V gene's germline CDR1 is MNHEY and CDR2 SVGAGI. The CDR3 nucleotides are TGTGCCAGCTCCTCTAGCGGGGCGCCGAACACTGAAGCTTTCTTT. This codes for CASSSSGAPNTEAFF.

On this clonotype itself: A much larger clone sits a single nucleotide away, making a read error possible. The CDR3 region is CAWNRGGSSPLHF. CDR3 sequence (DNA): TGTGCCTGGAACAGGGGGGGGAGTTCACCCCTCCACTTT. This chain links TRBV30 with TRBJ1-6; 8 nucleotides line up with TRBD1. This CDR3 has 13 amino acids. J gave up 9 bases and V 4 bases, and 5 bases lay outside the gene matches. The V gene's germline CDR1 is GTSNPN and CDR2 SVGIG (reference sequence).

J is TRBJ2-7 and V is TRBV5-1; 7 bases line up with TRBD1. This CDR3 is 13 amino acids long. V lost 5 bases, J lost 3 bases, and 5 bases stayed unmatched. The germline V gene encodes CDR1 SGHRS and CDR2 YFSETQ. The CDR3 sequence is CASRYDRVYEQYF. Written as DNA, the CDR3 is TGCGCCAGCAGATATGACAGGGTCTACGAGCAGTACTTC.

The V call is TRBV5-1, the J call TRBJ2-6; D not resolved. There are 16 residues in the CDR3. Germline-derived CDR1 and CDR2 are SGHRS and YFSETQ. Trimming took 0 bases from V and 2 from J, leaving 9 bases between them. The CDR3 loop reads CASSLAGGAGANVLTF. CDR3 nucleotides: TGCGCCAGCAGCTTGGCCGGTGGGGCTGGGGCCAACGTCCTGACTTTC.

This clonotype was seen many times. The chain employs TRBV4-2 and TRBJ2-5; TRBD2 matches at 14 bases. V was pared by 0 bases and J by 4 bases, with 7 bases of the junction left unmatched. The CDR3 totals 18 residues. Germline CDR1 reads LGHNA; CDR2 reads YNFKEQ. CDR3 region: CASSQDWGLAGAVETQYF. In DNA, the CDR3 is TGTGCCAGCAGCCAAGATTGGGGACTAGCGGGGGCGGTAGAGACCCAGTACTTC.

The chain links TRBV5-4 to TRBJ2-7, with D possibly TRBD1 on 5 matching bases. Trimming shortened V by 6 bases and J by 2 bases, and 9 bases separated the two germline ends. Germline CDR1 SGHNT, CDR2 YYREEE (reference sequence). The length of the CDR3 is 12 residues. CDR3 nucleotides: TGTGCCAGCAACGGACAAACCTACGAGCAGTACTTC. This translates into CASNGQTYEQYF.

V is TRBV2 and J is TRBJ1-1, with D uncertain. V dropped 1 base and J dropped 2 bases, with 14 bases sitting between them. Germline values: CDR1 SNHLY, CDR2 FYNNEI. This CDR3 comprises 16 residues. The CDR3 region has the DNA TGTGCCAGCAGTGAAGGGCAGAGCTCTGGAAACACTGAAGCTTTCTTT. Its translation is CASSEGQSSGNTEAFF. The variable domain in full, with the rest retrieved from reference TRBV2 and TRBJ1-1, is EPEVTQTPSHQVTQMGQEVILRCVPISNHLYFYWYRQILGQKVEFLVSFYNNEISEKSEIFDDQFSVERPDGSNFTLKIRSTKLEDSAMYFCASSEGQSSGNTEAFFGQGTRLTVV.

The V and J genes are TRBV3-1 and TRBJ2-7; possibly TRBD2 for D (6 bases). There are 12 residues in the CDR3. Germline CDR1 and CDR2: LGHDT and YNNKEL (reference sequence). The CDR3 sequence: CASSQGRREQYV. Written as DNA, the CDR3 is TGTGCCAGCAGCCAAGGTCGGAGGGAGCAGTATGTC.

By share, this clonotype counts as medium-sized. CDR3 sequence reads: CASTTDRTYGYTF. CDR3 coding DNA: TGTGCCAGCACCACCGACAGGACCTATGGCTACACCTTC. The V call is TRBV2, the J call TRBJ1-2, with D perhaps matching TRBD1 (6 bases). The CDR3 sequence is 13 residues long. Between the trimmed V and J ends, which lost 7 bases and 4 bases, there was a span of 13 bases. The germline CDR1 and CDR2 sequences are SNHLY and FYNNEI.

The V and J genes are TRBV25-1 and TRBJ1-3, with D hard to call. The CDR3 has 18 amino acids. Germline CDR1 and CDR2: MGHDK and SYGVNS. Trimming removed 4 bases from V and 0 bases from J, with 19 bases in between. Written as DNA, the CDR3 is TGTGCCAGCAGTGCCTCCGGAGCAACCCAGTCCTCTGGAAACACCATATATTTT. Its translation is CASSASGATQSSGNTIYF.

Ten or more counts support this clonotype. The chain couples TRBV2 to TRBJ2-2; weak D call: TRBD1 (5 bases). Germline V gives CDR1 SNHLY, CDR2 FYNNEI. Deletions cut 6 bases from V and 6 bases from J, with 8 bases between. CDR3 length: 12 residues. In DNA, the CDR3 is TGTGCCAGCAGCAAGGGGCCCGGGGAGCTGTTTTTT. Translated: CASSKGPGELFF.

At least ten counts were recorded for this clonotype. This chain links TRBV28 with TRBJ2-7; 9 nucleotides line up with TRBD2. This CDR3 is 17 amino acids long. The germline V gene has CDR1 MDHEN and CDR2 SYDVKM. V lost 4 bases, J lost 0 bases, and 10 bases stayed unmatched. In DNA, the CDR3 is TGTGCCAGCAGTTCCCCCCCAGGGACTAGCAGCTCCTACGAGCAGTACTTC. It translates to CASSSPPGTSSSYEQYF.

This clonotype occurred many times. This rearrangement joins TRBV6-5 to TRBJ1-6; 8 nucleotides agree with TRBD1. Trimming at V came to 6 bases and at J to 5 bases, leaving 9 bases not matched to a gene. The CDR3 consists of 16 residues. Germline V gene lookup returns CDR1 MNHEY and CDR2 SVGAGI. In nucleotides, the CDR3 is TGTGCCAGCAGGGCCCCGACAGGGGAAGATAATTCACCCCTCCACTTT. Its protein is CASRAPTGEDNSPLHF.

The CDR3 loop is CASSSVGMSSYEQYF. CDR3 DNA sequence: TGTGCCAGCAGTTCGGTCGGGATGAGCTCCTACGAGCAGTACTTC. The chain recombines TRBV7-2 with TRBJ2-7; D is perhaps TRBD2 (5 bases). The CDR3 contains 15 residues. Looked up from germline, CDR1 is SGHTA and CDR2 is FQGNSA. V gave up 6 bases and J gave up 0 bases, with 15 bases separating them.

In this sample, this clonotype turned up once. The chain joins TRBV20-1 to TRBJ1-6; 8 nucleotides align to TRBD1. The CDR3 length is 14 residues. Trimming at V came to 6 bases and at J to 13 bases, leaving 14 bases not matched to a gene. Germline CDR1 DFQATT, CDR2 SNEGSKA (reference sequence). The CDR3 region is CSASDRGVVQPLHF. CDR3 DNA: TGCAGTGCCTCCGACAGGGGAGTTGTTCAGCCCCTCCACTTT.

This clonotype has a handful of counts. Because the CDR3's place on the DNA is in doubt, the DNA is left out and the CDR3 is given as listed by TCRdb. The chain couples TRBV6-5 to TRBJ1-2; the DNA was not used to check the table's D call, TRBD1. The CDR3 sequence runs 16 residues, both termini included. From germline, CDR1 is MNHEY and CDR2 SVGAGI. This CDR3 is CASSPGGDTQYFGYTF.

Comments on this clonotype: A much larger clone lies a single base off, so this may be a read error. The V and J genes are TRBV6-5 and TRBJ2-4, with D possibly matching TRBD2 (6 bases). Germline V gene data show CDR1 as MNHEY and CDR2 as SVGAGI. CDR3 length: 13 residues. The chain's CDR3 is CTSTSMAKNIQYF. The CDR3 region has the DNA TGTACCAGCACTAGCATGGCCAAAAACATTCAGTACTTC.

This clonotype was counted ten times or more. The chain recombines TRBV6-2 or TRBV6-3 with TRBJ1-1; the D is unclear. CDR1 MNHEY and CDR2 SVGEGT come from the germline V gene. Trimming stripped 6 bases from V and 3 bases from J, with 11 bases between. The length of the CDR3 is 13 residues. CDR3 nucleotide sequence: TGTGCCAGCAGCCCCAATGCGTACACTGAAGCTTTCTTT. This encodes CASSPNAYTEAFF.

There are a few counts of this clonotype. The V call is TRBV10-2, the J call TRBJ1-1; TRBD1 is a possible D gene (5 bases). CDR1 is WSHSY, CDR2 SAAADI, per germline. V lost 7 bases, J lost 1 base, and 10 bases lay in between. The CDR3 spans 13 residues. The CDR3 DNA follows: TGCGCCAGCAACGCGGGGCAGAACACTGAAGCTTTCTTT. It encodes CASNAGQNTEAFF.

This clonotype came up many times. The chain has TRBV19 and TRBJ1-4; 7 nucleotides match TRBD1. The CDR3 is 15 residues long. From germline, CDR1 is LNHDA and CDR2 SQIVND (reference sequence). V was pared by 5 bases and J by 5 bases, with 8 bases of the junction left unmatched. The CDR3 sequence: CASSPSGQLNEKLFF. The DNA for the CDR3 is TGTGCCAGTAGTCCGTCGGGACAGCTAAATGAAAAACTGTTTTTT. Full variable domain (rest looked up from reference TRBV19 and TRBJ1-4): DGGITQSPKYLFRKEGQNVTLSCEQNLNHDAMYWYRQDPGQGLRLIYYSQIVNDFQKGDIAEGYSVSREKKESFPLTVTSAQKNPTAFYLCASSPSGQLNEKLFFGSGTQLSVL.

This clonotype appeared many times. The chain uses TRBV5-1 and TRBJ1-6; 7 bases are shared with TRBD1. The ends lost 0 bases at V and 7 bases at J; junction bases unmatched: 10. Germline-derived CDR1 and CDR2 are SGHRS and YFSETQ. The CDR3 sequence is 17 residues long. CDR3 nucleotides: TGCGCCAGCAGCTTGGACGGGGCGGGACAGAGAAATTCACCCCTCCACTTT. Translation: CASSLDGAGQRNSPLHF.

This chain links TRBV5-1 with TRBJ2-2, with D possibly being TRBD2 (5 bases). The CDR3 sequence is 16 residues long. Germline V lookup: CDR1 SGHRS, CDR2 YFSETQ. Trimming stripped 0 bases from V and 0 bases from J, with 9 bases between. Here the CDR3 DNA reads TGCGCCAGCAGCTTGGGTGCCGGGGCGAACACCGGGGAGCTGTTTTTT. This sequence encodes CASSLGAGANTGELFF. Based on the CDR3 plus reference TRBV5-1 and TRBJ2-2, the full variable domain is KAGVTQTPRYLIKTRGQQVTLSCSPISGHRSVSWYQQTPGQGLQFLFEYFSETQRNKGNFPGRFSGRQFSNSRSEMNVSTLELGDSALYLCASSLGAGANTGELFFGEGSRLTVL.

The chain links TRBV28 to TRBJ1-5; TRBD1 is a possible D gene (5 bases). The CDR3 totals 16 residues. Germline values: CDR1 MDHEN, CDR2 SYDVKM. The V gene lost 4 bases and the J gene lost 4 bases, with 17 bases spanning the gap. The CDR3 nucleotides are TGTGCCAGCAGTTCCCCGCGGGACGGGACGAATCAGCCCCAGCATTTT. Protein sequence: CASSSPRDGTNQPQHF.

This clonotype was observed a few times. The CDR3 spells CAWSVRRTGPGYTF. DNA for the CDR3: TGTGCCTGGAGTGTAAGGAGGACAGGGCCTGGCTACACCTTC. This chain links TRBV30 with TRBJ1-2; 8 positions agree with TRBD1. The CDR3 is 14 residues long. Germline assignment: CDR1 GTSNPN and CDR2 SVGIG (reference sequence). Losses at the gene ends were 0 bases for V and 7 bases for J; bases not matched to a gene: 7.

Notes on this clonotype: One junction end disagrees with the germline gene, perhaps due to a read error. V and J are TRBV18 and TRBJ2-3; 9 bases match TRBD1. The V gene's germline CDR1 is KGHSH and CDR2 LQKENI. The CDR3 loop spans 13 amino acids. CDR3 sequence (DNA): TGTGCCAGCTCTTCGGACAGGGGAGATACACAGTATTTT. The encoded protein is CASSSDRGDTQYF.

CDR3 DNA: TGTGCCAGCAGCCTAAGACCCGGCTTGGGTCCCACAGATACGCAGTACGTC. Amino acids: CASSLRPGLGPTDTQYV. The chain has TRBV7-2 and TRBJ2-7, with unresolved D. From germline, CDR1 is SGHTA and CDR2 FQGNSA. The CDR3 totals 17 residues. V gave up 5 bases and J gave up 9 bases, with 29 bases separating them.

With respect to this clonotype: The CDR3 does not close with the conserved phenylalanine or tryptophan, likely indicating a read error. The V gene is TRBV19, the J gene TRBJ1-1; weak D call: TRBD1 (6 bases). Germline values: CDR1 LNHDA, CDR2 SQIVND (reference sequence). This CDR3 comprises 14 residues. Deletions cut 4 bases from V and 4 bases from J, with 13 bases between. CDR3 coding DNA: TGTGCCAGTAGTAAAACAGGGCAGACCACTGAAGCTTTCCTT. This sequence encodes CASSKTGQTTEAFL.